This section outlines one TCR beta chain sequence together with its context. Its matching antigen is unknown. CDR1 is ENHRY, CDR2 SYGVKD, per germline. This CDR3 is 13 amino acids long. V was pared by 8 bases and J by 7 bases, with 14 bases between. Using immunoSEQ multiplex PCR, the repertoire was profiled, and TCRdb retains in-frame clones only, with some absent. The table lists about 120,000 clones, 85% to 95% of them singletons. This sample is part of a study of T cell responses to AZD1222 COVID-19 vaccine. General study results and limits: Repertoires were collected only later (after the peak T cell response had occurred). There were mostly white British donors and more females than males, and clonal diversity was possibly underestimated.

The sequencing used peripheral blood, collected 28 days after the second AZD1222 dose. The receptor was isolated from an adult who received the AZD1222 COVID-19 vaccine. V and J are TRBV10-3 and TRBJ2-2; D possibly corresponds to TRBD2 (7 bases). CDR3 amino acids: CAIGAGEGGELFF. The CDR3 DNA is TGTGCCATCGGGGCAGGGGAGGGCGGGGAGCTGTTTTTT.